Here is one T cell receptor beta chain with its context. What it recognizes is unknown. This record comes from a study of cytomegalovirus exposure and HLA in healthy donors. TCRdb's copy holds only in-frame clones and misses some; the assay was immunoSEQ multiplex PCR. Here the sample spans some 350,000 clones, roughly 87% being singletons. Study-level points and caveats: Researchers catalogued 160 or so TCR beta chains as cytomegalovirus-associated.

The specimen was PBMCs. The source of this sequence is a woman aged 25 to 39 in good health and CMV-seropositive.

This chain's CDR3 is CASTGLMGNQPQHF. The CDR3 region has the DNA TGTGCCAGTACAGGGTTAATGGGCAATCAGCCCCAGCATTTT. The rearrangement joins TRBV19 to TRBJ1-5, with D possibly matching TRBD1 (5 bases). V was trimmed by 7 bases and J by 2 bases, leaving 12 bases between them. The CDR3 covers 14 residues. Per the germline V gene, CDR1 is LNHDA and CDR2 is SQIVND (reference sequence).